What follows are 21 T cell receptor beta chains derived from one specimen sequenced in a study of blood T cell repertoires in COVID-19. The table came from immunoSEQ multiplex PCR; TCRdb's copy has only in-frame clones and leaves some out. Seen here are 180,000 or so clones, 70% to 90% observed once, and the top ten hold approximately 11%. Sequencing was carried out using peripheral blood. The receptor source for this set is a human donor with active or convalescent COVID-19. The donor label of this sample is uncertain.

The rearrangement uses TRBV18 and TRBJ2-1; tentatively, D is TRBD2 (6 bases). Germline V gives CDR1 KGHSH, CDR2 LQKENI. The V and J ends lost 3 bases and 5 bases respectively, with 11 bases between them. The CDR3 loop spans 14 amino acids. CDR3 amino acids: CASSPGLGNNEQFF. CDR3 DNA: TGTGCCAGCTCACCGGGACTTGGGAACAATGAGCAGTTCTTC.

This chain joins TRBV4-1 and TRBJ2-3; 9 bases line up with TRBD2. Germline lookup yields CDR1 MGHRA and CDR2 YSYEKL. Trimming at V came to 5 bases and at J to 6 bases, leaving 6 bases not matched to a gene. This CDR3 region has 14 residues. CDR3 residues: CASSEGTSRDTQYF. In nucleotides, the CDR3 is TGCGCCAGCAGCGAAGGGACTAGCCGCGATACGCAGTATTTT.

This clone was observed once. CDR3 protein: CASSPPGLAQETQYF. CDR3 bases: TGTGCCAGCAGTCCTCCGGGACTAGCGCAAGAGACCCAGTACTTC. The chain couples TRBV2 to TRBJ2-5, with TRBD2 matching over 10 bases. Unmatched junction bases numbered 5, after V lost 5 bases and J lost 2 bases. CDR1 and CDR2 (germline): SNHLY, FYNNEI. CDR3 length equals 15 residues.

V usage is TRBV19 and J usage is TRBJ1-5; D unresolved. The V end lost 4 bases, the J end lost 2 bases, and 12 bases lay between the germline ends. The CDR3 runs 15 residues. The V gene's germline CDR1 is LNHDA and CDR2 SQIVND (reference sequence). The CDR3 nucleotides read TGTGCCAGTAGTACTCTCGCCCGGGGCAATCAGCCCCAGCATTTT. This sequence encodes CASSTLARGNQPQHF.

This rearrangement joins TRBV4-2 to TRBJ2-1, with a possible D match to TRBD2 (5 bases). This CDR3 comprises 16 residues. V gave up 0 bases and J gave up 5 bases, with 14 bases separating them. Germline CDR1 is LGHNA and CDR2 is YNFKEQ. In DNA form, the CDR3 reads TGTGCCAGCAGCCAAGATGGACTGAACATTGACAATGAGCAGTTCTTC. It translates to CASSQDGLNIDNEQFF.

The rearrangement joins TRBV3-1 (or the pseudogene TRBV3-2) to TRBJ1-6; D unclear. Germline V lookup: CDR1 LGHDT, CDR2 YNNKEL (reference sequence). The V gene lost 5 bases and the J gene lost 11 bases, with 13 bases spanning the gap. This CDR3 has 13 residues. The CDR3 spells CASSASETTPLHF. In DNA, the CDR3 is TGTGCCAGCAGCGCTTCGGAGACGACACCCCTCCACTTT.

In this sample, this clone turned up a few times. The chain recombines TRBV9 with TRBJ1-3, with TRBD1 as a possible D gene (5 bases). The germline CDR1 and CDR2 sequences are SGDLS and YYNGEE. The ends were cut back, 3 bases at V and 3 bases at J, with 13 bases in the middle. The CDR3 covers 15 residues. The CDR3 is CASSAQTVIGNTIYF. The CDR3 DNA follows: TGTGCCAGCAGCGCGCAGACAGTAATTGGAAACACCATATATTTT.

V is TRBV28 and J is TRBJ2-3; a possible D gene is TRBD1 (6 bases). Trimming removed 7 bases from V and 0 bases from J, with 11 bases in between. Germline lookup yields CDR1 MDHEN and CDR2 SYDVKM. CDR3 size: 14 residues. The DNA for the CDR3 is TGTGCCAGCACCAAACAGGGAAGCACAGATACGCAGTATTTT. Translation gives CASTKQGSTDTQYF.

V is TRBV7-9 and J is TRBJ2-5; TRBD1 matches 9 bases. Germline-derived CDR1 and CDR2 are SEHNR and FQNEAQ (reference sequence). CDR3 size: 15 residues. Trimming at V came to 1 base and at J to 4 bases, leaving 4 bases not matched to a gene. CDR3 residues: CASSLDRGQRETQYF. CDR3 sequence (DNA): TGTGCCAGCAGCTTAGACAGGGGGCAGCGAGAGACCCAGTACTTC.

This clone showed up just once. The rearrangement uses TRBV5-1 and TRBJ1-2; weak D call: TRBD1 (6 bases). This CDR3 has 15 amino acids. V dropped 2 bases and J dropped 1 base, with 12 bases sitting between them. Germline loops: CDR1 SGHRS, CDR2 YFSETQ. The CDR3 bases are TGCGCCAGCAGCTTCGACAGGACGCTTAACTATGGCTACACCTTC. Translation gives CASSFDRTLNYGYTF.

This chain joins TRBV19 and TRBJ2-6; D is possibly TRBD1 (5 bases). Germline CDR1 and CDR2: LNHDA and SQIVND (reference sequence). Trimming stripped 2 bases from V and 4 bases from J, with 12 bases between. The CDR3 is 16 residues long. The CDR3 DNA follows: TGTGCCAGTAGTATATGGAAGGGGTTAGGGGCCAACGTCCTGACTTTC. It encodes CASSIWKGLGANVLTF.

The genes are TRBV19 and TRBJ2-5; D is uncertain. Looked up from germline, CDR1 is LNHDA and CDR2 is SQIVND (reference sequence). The CDR3 runs 13 residues. Trimming removed 1 base at V and 5 bases at J, with 8 bases between. CDR3 protein: CASSIGGRETQYF. For the CDR3, the DNA is TGTGCCAGTAGTATAGGCGGAAGGGAGACCCAGTACTTC.

This chain joins TRBV27 and TRBJ2-2; 8 positions match TRBD2. V shed 2 bases, J shed 5 bases, and the junction held 4 bases outside the gene matches. Germline V lookup: CDR1 MNHEY, CDR2 SMNVEV (reference sequence). The CDR3 consists of 15 residues. For the CDR3, the DNA is TGTGCCAGCAGTTTAGCGGGAGGACGTACCGGGGAGCTGTTTTTT. It yields the protein CASSLAGGRTGELFF.

V is TRBV28 and J is TRBJ1-5, with 8 bases aligning to TRBD1. V lost 5 bases to trimming and J lost 6 bases; unmatched junction nucleotides: 9. In germline, CDR1 is MDHEN, CDR2 SYDVKM. The CDR3 runs to 15 residues. The CDR3 DNA reads TGTGCCAGCAGTCCCTGGACAGGGCAGAGTCAGCCCCAGCATTTT. Its translation: CASSPWTGQSQPQHF.

The rearrangement links TRBV7-6 to TRBJ2-7, with 9 bases aligning to TRBD2. In germline, CDR1 is SGHVS, CDR2 FNYEAQ. Unmatched junction bases numbered 3, after V lost 3 bases and J lost 6 bases. The CDR3 covers 13 residues. CDR3 residues: CASSFEAGGEQYF. Written as DNA, the CDR3 is TGTGCCAGCAGCTTCGAAGCGGGAGGCGAGCAGTACTTC.

The rearrangement links TRBV28 to TRBJ1-3; tentative D call: TRBD1 (5 bases). In germline, CDR1 is MDHEN, CDR2 SYDVKM. V gave up 7 bases and J gave up 2 bases, with 9 bases separating them. The CDR3 has 13 amino acids. CDR3 nucleotide sequence: TGTGCCAGCAAGGAGGGACCTGGAAACACCATATATTTT. The encoded protein is CASKEGPGNTIYF.

The sample holds a few counts of this clone. The rearrangement joins TRBV28 to TRBJ1-1; a weak D match, TRBD1 (6 bases). The CDR3 totals 17 residues. With 3 bases removed from V and 4 bases from J, the gap between germline ends came to 21 bases. Germline V gives CDR1 MDHEN, CDR2 SYDVKM. The CDR3 spells CASSFSPYGGGSTEAFF. The DNA for the CDR3 is TGTGCCAGCAGTTTTTCCCCCTATGGGGGCGGAAGCACTGAAGCTTTCTTT. Full variable domain (missing parts from reference TRBV28 and TRBJ1-1): DVKVTQSSRYLVKRTGEKVFLECVQDMDHENMFWYRQDPGLGLRLIYFSYDVKMKEKGDIPEGYSVSREKKERFSLILESASTNQTSMYLCASSFSPYGGGSTEAFFGQGTRLTVV.

The rearrangement joins TRBV7-2 to TRBJ1-2, with 9 bases matching TRBD1. CDR1 and CDR2 from the germline V gene are SGHTA and FQGNSA. The CDR3 runs to 13 residues. V lost 3 bases, J lost 4 bases, and 0 bases stayed unmatched. The CDR3 spells CASSLTGGYGYTF. CDR3 sequence (DNA): TGTGCCAGCAGCTTGACAGGGGGCTATGGCTACACCTTC.

The chain has TRBV5-1 and TRBJ2-1; 7 bases fit TRBD1. V was pared by 6 bases and J by 5 bases, with 8 bases of the junction left unmatched. This CDR3 has 14 amino acids. The germline V gene encodes CDR1 SGHRS and CDR2 YFSETQ. In DNA, the CDR3 is TGCGCCAGCACATCCGGACAGGTGAACAATGAGCAGTTCTTC. Translation: CASTSGQVNNEQFF.

This clone appeared a few times. The chain employs TRBV18 and TRBJ2-1; D may be TRBD2 (6 bases). Germline V CDR1 and CDR2: KGHSH, LQKENI. With 6 bases removed from V and 4 bases from J, the gap between germline ends came to 16 bases. This CDR3 has 15 residues. For the CDR3, the DNA is TGTGCCAGCTCGCCCGTAGCGGACTCATACAATGAGCAGTTCTTC. It specifies CASSPVADSYNEQFF.

V and J are TRBV5-6 and TRBJ2-3; D is ambiguous. Germline values: CDR1 SGHDT, CDR2 YYEEEE. Trimming removed 7 bases at V and 2 bases at J, with 11 bases between. This CDR3 region has 13 residues. The CDR3 nucleotides are TGTGCCAGCGGGCACCAACCCACAGATACGCAGTATTTT. This codes for CASGHQPTDTQYF. Variable domain in full (rest from reference TRBV5-6 and TRBJ2-3): DAGVTQSPTHLIKTRGQQVTLRCSPKSGHDTVSWYQQALGQGPQFIFQYYEEEERQRGNFPDRFSGHQFPNYSSELNVNALLLGDSALYLCASGHQPTDTQYFGPGTRLTVL.